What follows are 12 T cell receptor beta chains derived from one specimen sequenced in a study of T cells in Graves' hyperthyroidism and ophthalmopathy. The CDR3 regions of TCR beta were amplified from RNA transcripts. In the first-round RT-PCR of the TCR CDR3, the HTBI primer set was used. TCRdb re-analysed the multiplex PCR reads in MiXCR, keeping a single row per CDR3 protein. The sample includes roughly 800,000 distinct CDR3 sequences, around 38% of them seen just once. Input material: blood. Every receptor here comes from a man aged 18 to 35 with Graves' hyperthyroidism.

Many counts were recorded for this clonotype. The CDR3 spells CASSEDFTGEAFF. The DNA of the CDR3 is TGTGCCAGCAGTGAAGATTTCACGGGGGAAGCTTTCTTT. The genes are TRBV2 and TRBJ1-1; D not resolved. Germline CDR1 reads SNHLY; CDR2 reads FYNNEI. Trimming took 1 base from V and 8 from J, leaving 11 bases between them. The CDR3 runs 13 residues.

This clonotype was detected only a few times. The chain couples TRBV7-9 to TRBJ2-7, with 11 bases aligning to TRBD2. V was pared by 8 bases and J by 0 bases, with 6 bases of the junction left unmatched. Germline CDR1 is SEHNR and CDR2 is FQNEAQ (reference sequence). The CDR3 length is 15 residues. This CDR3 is CASLIGTSGSYEQYF. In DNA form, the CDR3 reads TGTGCCAGCTTGATAGGGACTAGCGGCTCCTACGAGCAGTACTTC.

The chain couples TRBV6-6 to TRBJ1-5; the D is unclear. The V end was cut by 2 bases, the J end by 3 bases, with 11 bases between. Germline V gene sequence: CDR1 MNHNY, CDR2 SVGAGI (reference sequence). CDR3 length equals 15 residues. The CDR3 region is CASSYREVDNQPQHF. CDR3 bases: TGTGCCAGCAGTTACAGGGAGGTCGACAATCAGCCCCAGCATTTT.

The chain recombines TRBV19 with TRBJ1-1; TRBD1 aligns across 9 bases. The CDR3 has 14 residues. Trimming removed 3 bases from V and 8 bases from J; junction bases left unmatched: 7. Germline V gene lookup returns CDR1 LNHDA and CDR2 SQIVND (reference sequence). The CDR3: CASSMVPGQGEAFF. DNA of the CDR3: TGTGCCAGTAGTATGGTCCCGGGACAGGGAGAAGCTTTCTTT.

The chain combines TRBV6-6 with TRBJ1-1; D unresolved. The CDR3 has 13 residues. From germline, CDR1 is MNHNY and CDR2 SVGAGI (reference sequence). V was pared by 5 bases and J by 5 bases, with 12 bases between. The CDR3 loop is CASSQAPRTEAFF. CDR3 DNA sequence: TGTGCCAGCAGTCAGGCCCCGAGGACTGAAGCTTTCTTT.

This chain's CDR3 is CSVEGGEFYGYTF. CDR3 bases: TGCAGCGTTGAGGGGGGCGAATTCTATGGCTACACCTTC. The V call is TRBV29-1, the J call TRBJ1-2; a possible D gene is TRBD1 (6 bases). The CDR3 is made up of 13 amino acids. V was clipped by 3 bases and J by 4 bases, with 12 bases between them. CDR1 SQVTM and CDR2 ANQGSEA come from the germline V gene.

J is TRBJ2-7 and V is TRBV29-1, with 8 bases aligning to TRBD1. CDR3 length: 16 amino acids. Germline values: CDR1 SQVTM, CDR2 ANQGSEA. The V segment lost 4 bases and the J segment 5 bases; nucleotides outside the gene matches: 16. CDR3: CSVAQAMGQGAHEQYF. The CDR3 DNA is TGCAGCGTTGCTCAGGCCATGGGGCAGGGGGCACACGAGCAGTACTTC.

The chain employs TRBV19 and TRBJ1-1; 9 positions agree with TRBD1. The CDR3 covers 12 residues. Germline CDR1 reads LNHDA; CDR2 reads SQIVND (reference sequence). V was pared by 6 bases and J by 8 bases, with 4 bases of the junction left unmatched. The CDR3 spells CASRDRGSEAFF. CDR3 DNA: TGTGCCAGTAGGGACAGGGGCAGCGAAGCTTTCTTT. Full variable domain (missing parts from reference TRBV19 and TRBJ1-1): DGGITQSPKYLFRKEGQNVTLSCEQNLNHDAMYWYRQDPGQGLRLIYYSQIVNDFQKGDIAEGYSVSREKKESFPLTVTSAQKNPTAFYLCASRDRGSEAFFGQGTRLTVV.

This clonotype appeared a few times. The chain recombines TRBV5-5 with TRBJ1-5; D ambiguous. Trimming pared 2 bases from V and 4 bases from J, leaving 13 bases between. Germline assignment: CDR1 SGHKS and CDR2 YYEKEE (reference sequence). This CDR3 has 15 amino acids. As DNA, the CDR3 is TGTGCCAGCAGCTTCCCGACAAGCTTTAATCAGCCCCAGCATTTT. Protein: CASSFPTSFNQPQHF. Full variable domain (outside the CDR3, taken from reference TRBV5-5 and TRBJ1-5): DAGVTQSPTHLIKTRGQQVTLRCSPISGHKSVSWYQQVLGQGPQFIFQYYEKEERGRGNFPDRFSARQFPNYSSELNVNALLLGDSALYLCASSFPTSFNQPQHFGDGTRLSIL.

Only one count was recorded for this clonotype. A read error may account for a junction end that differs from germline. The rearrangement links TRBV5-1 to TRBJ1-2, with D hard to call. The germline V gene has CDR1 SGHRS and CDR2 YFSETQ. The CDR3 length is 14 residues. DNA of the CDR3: TGCGTCAGCAGCTCCCAGGACGGATCCTATGGCTACACCTTC. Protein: CVSSSQDGSYGYTF.

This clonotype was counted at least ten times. The CDR3 region has the DNA TGTGCCAGCACCGGGCACACAGGCTTAACTTATGGCTACACCTTC. Amino acids: CASTGHTGLTYGYTF. The chain employs TRBV25-1 and TRBJ1-2; tentative D call: TRBD1 (5 bases). The germline gives CDR1 MGHDK, CDR2 SYGVNS. The CDR3 runs to 15 residues. Trimming took off 7 bases at V and 5 bases at J, with 20 bases between the two ends.

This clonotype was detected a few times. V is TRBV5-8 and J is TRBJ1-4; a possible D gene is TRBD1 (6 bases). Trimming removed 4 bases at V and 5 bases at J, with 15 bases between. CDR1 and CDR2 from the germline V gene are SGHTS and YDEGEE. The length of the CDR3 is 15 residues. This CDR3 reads CASSAGQSMNEKLFF. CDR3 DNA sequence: TGTGCCAGCAGCGCCGGACAGTCCATGAATGAAAAACTGTTTTTT.